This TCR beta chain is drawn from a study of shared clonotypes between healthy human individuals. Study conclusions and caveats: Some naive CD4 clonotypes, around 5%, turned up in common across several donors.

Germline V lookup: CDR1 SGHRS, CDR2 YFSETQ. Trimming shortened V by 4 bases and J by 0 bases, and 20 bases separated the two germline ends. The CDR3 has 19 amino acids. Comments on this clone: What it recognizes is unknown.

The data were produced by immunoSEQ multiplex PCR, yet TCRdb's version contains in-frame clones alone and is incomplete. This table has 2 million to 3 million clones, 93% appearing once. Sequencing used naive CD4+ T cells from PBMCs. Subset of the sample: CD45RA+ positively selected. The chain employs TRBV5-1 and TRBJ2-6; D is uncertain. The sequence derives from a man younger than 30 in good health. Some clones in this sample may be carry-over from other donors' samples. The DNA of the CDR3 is TGCGCCAGCAGCGGGCCGGACGGGCCACAATACTCTGGGGCCAACGTCCTGACTTTC. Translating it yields CASSGPDGPQYSGANVLTF.